These 16 T cell receptor beta chains originate from one sample sequenced in a study of T-cell reconstitution after alpha-beta-depleted transplantation in children. TCRbeta library construction was performed incorporating unique molecular identifiers. Each CDR3 protein is one row after TCRdb ran MiXCR on the PCR reads. This table holds 450,000 to 600,000 distinct CDR3 sequences, roughly a tenth found once. Sample: PBMCs, taken before TCRalphabeta/CD19-depleted stem cell transplant. These receptor sequences come from a child younger than 10 with inherited bone marrow failure, due to receive a stem cell transplant.

V usage is TRBV5-1 and J usage is TRBJ2-7, with 13 nucleotides matching TRBD2. The CDR3 has 16 residues. The ends lost 0 bases at V and 2 bases at J; junction bases unmatched: 2. CDR1 is SGHRS, CDR2 YFSETQ, per germline. The CDR3: CASSLEGLAGTYEQYF. The DNA for the CDR3 is TGCGCCAGCAGCTTGGAGGGACTAGCGGGGACCTACGAGCAGTACTTC.

This clonotype was counted many times. The chain links TRBV20-1 to TRBJ2-7; D is possibly TRBD1 (6 bases). Trimming removed 3 bases from V and 3 bases from J, with 18 bases in between. Per the germline V gene, CDR1 is DFQATT and CDR2 is SNEGSKA (reference sequence). The CDR3 extends over 15 amino acids. DNA for the CDR3: TGCAGTGCTAGGGGGGCCCAGAACCCCCTCTACGAGCAGTACTTC. This translates into CSARGAQNPLYEQYF.

The rearrangement links TRBV28 to TRBJ1-1, with a tentative D call TRBD1 (6 bases). The CDR3 consists of 13 residues. Trimming stripped 6 bases from V and 1 base from J, with 9 bases between. CDR1 is MDHEN and CDR2 is SYDVKM in the germline V gene. CDR3 nucleotide sequence: TGTGCCAGCAGGGTACAGGGGAACACTGAAGCTTTCTTT. Amino acids: CASRVQGNTEAFF.

In this sample, this clonotype turned up many times. The V call is TRBV20-1, the J call TRBJ1-6; no reliable D call. The CDR3 length is 12 residues. Germline V CDR1 and CDR2: DFQATT, SNEGSKA (reference sequence). V lost 2 bases and J 7 bases, leaving 6 bases between the germline ends. CDR3 loop: CSARRVNSPLHF. The CDR3 DNA reads as TGCAGTGCTAGACGGGTGAATTCACCCCTCCACTTT.

The rearrangement joins TRBV12-3 or TRBV12-4 to TRBJ1-2; the match to TRBD1 covers 7 bases. The CDR3 totals 15 residues. Trimming removed 5 bases from V and 5 bases from J; junction bases left unmatched: 11. CDR3: CASSPRQGRSYGYTF. DNA of the CDR3: TGTGCCAGCAGTCCGCGACAGGGAAGATCTTATGGCTACACCTTC.

This clonotype was counted many times. This CDR3 is CASIPSPRRGEDQPQHF. DNA for the CDR3: TGTGCCAGTATCCCATCTCCTCGCCGGGGGGAGGATCAGCCCCAGCATTTT. The gene calls are TRBV19 and TRBJ1-5, with D maybe TRBD1 (5 bases). This CDR3 has 17 residues. Germline CDR1 is LNHDA and CDR2 is SQIVND (reference sequence). Trimming left V 7 bases short and J 5 bases short, with 24 bases between.

This clonotype was counted many times. The genes are TRBV7-9 and TRBJ2-7, with TRBD1 matching 7 bases. This CDR3 is 13 amino acids long. In germline, CDR1 is SEHNR, CDR2 FQNEAQ (reference sequence). V lost 2 bases and J lost 5; bases outside the gene matches: 3. CDR3 sequence (DNA): TGTGCCAGCAGCTTAACAGGGGCCCACGAGCAGTACTTC. Protein: CASSLTGAHEQYF. The whole variable domain, filled in from reference TRBV7-9 and TRBJ2-7, reads DTGVSQNPRHKITKRGQNVTFRCDPISEHNRLYWYRQTLGQGPEFLTYFQNEAQLEKSRLLSDRFSAERPKGSFSTLEIQRTEQGDSAMYLCASSLTGAHEQYFGPGTRLTVT.

The V gene is TRBV27, the J gene TRBJ2-1, with TRBD1 identical over 10 bases. This CDR3 is built from 14 residues. Germline V gene lookup returns CDR1 MNHEY and CDR2 SMNVEV (reference sequence). CDR3 loop: CASGRDRGYNEQFF. CDR3 bases: TGTGCTAGCGGAAGGGACAGGGGTTACAATGAGCAGTTCTTC.

On this clonotype: The germline gene is not matched at one end of the junction; a read error may be the cause. This rearrangement joins TRBV3-1 to TRBJ2-1; D possibly corresponds to TRBD2 (6 bases). This CDR3 has 18 amino acids. The V gene's germline CDR1 is LGHDT and CDR2 YNNKEL (reference sequence). DNA for the CDR3: TGTACCAGCAGTTTCCAGCTTTACCTGGGGGGAAGAGGTGGTGAGCAGTTCTTC. Translated, it gives CTSSFQLYLGGRGGEQFF.

V is TRBV28 and J is TRBJ2-3; 8 bases map to TRBD1. This CDR3 contains 15 residues. Trimming took 5 bases from V and 5 from J; bases not matched to a gene: 9. Germline assignment: CDR1 MDHEN and CDR2 SYDVKM. Written as DNA, the CDR3 is TGTGCCAGCAGTCCGACAGGGGAAACGGAAGATACGCAGTATTTT. Amino acids: CASSPTGETEDTQYF.

This clonotype was observed many times. V is TRBV28 and J is TRBJ2-5; TRBD2 might be the D (5 bases). Trimming took off 7 bases at V and 4 bases at J, with 16 bases between the two ends. The CDR3 covers 14 residues. The germline V gene has CDR1 MDHEN and CDR2 SYDVKM. The CDR3 spells CASNEGVQGETQYF. The CDR3 bases are TGTGCCAGCAACGAGGGAGTGCAAGGAGAGACCCAGTACTTC.

The chain combines TRBV20-1 with TRBJ2-2; 13 bases match TRBD2. V shed 5 bases and J 6 bases; nucleotides not matched to a gene: 9. The germline V gene has CDR1 DFQATT and CDR2 SNEGSKA (reference sequence). This CDR3 spans 16 amino acids. The CDR3 nucleotides are TGCAGTGCTTCCCTCGGACTAGCGGGAGTCCCCGGGGAGCTGTTTTTT. It translates to CSASLGLAGVPGELFF.

This clonotype came up many times. The rearrangement joins TRBV25-1 to TRBJ1-1; D call uncertain. CDR3 size: 14 residues. Germline V gene lookup returns CDR1 MGHDK and CDR2 SYGVNS. V dropped 2 bases and J dropped 5 bases, with 12 bases sitting between them. CDR3 nucleotides: TGTGCCAGCAGTGAACCCGGGATGTATACTGAAGCTTTCTTT. It specifies CASSEPGMYTEAFF. The entire variable domain, with the rest obtained from reference TRBV25-1 and TRBJ1-1, is as follows: EADIYQTPRYLVIGTGKKITLECSQTMGHDKMYWYQQDPGMELHLIHYSYGVNSTEKGDLSSESTVSRIRTEHFPLTLESARPSHTSQYLCASSEPGMYTEAFFGQGTRLTVV.

This clonotype turned up a few times. The chain recombines TRBV7-8 with TRBJ1-2; D is possibly TRBD1 (5 bases). The CDR3 length is 15 residues. The germline gives CDR1 SGHVS, CDR2 FQNEAQ. The V end lost 5 bases, the J end lost 0 bases, and 13 bases lay between the germline ends. CDR3 nucleotide sequence: TGTGCCAGCAGCCTCCGGGACGGGGCTAACTATGGCTACACCTTC. Residues: CASSLRDGANYGYTF. Full variable domain (rest looked up from reference TRBV7-8 and TRBJ1-2): GAGVSQSPRYKVAKRGQDVALRCDPISGHVSLFWYQQALGQGPEFLTYFQNEAQLDKSGLPSDRFFAERPEGSVSTLKIQRTQQEDSAVYLCASSLRDGANYGYTFGSGTRLTVV.

Ten or more counts support this clonotype. The chain has TRBV10-3 and TRBJ1-5; 7 bases align to TRBD1. Germline CDR1 reads ENHRY; CDR2 reads SYGVKD. Trimming at V came to 8 bases and at J to 1 base, leaving 14 bases not matched to a gene. The CDR3 sequence is 17 residues long. Here the CDR3 reads CAISRGGPAGSNQPQHF. CDR3 nucleotide sequence: TGTGCCATCTCAAGAGGGGGCCCCGCGGGGAGCAATCAGCCCCAGCATTTT.

The gene calls are TRBV6-2 or TRBV6-3 and TRBJ1-1, with a possible D match to TRBD1 (5 bases). CDR1 is MNHEY and CDR2 is SVGEGT in the germline V gene. The CDR3 extends over 13 amino acids. The V gene lost 4 bases and the J gene lost 4 bases, with 10 bases spanning the gap. CDR3 residues: CASSWSGITEAFF. DNA of the CDR3: TGTGCCAGCAGTTGGTCAGGGATCACTGAAGCTTTCTTT.